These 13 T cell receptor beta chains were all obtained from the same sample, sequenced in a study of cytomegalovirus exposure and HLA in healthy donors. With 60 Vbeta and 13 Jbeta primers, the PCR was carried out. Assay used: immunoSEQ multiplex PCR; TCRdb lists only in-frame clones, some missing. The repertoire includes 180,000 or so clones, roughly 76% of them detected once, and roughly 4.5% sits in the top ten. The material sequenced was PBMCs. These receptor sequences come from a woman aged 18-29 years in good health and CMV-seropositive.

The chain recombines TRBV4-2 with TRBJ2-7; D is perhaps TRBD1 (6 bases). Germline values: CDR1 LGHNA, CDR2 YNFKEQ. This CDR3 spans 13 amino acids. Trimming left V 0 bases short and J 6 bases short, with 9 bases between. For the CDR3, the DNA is TGTGCCAGCAGCCAAGATATCAGGGGCGAGCAGTACTTC. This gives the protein CASSQDIRGEQYF.

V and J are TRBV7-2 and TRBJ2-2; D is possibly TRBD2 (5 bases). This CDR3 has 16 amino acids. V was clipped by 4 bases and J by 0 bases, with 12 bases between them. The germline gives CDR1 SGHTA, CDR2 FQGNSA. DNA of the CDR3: TGTGCCAGCAGCTCCAGGACTGCCGCGAACACCGGGGAGCTGTTTTTT. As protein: CASSSRTAANTGELFF.

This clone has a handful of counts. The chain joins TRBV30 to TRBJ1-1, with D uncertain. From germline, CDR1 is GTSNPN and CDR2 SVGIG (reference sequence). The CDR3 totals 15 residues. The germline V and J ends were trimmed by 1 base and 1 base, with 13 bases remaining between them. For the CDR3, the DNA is TGTGCCTGGAGTGGAGTCCTACAGTGGAACACTGAAGCTTTCTTT. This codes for CAWSGVLQWNTEAFF.

CDR3 region: CAWNLGTGGYTF. In DNA form, the CDR3 reads TGTGCCTGGAACCTGGGGACAGGAGGCTACACCTTC. The J gene is TRBJ1-2, the V gene TRBV30; TRBD1 agrees at 8 bases. V was pared by 4 bases and J by 8 bases, with 6 bases of the junction left unmatched. The CDR3 spans 12 residues. Germline V gene data show CDR1 as GTSNPN and CDR2 as SVGIG (reference sequence).

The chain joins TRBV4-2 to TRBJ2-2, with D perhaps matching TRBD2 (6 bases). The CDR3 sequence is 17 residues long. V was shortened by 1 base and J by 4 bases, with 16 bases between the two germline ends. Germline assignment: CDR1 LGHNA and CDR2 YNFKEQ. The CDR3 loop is CASSQGGGGRVTGELFF. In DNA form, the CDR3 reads TGTGCCAGCAGCCAAGGGGGTGGAGGGCGGGTCACCGGGGAGCTGTTTTTT.

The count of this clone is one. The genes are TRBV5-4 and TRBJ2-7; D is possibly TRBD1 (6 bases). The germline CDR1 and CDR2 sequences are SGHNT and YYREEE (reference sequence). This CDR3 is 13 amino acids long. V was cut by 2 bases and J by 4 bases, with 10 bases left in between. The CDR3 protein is CASSFWGTYEQYF. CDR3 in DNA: TGTGCCAGCAGCTTCTGGGGGACATACGAGCAGTACTTC. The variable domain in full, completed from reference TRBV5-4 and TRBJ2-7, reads ETGVTQSPTHLIKTRGQQVTLRCSSQSGHNTVSWYQQALGQGPQFIFQYYREEENGRGNFPPRFSGLQFPNYSSELNVNALELDDSALYLCASSFWGTYEQYFGPGTRLTVT.

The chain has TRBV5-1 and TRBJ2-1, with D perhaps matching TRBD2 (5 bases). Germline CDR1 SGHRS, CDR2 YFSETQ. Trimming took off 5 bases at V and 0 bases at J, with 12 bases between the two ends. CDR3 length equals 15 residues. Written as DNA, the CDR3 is TGCGCCAGCAGAGAGGGCTCAGGCTCCTACAATGAGCAGTTCTTC. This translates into CASREGSGSYNEQFF.

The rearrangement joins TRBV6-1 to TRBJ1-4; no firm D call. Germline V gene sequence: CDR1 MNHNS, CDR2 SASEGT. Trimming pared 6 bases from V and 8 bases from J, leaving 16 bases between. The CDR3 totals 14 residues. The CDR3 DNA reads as TGTGCCAGCAGCCCCGGGTCCCGCGGGGAAAAACTGTTTTTT. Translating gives CASSPGSRGEKLFF.

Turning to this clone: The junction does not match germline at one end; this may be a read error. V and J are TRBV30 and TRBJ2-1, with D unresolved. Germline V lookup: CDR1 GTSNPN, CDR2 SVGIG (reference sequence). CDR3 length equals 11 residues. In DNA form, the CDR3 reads TGTGCCAGGAGCTACTCGAATGAGCAGTTCTTC. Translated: CARSYSNEQFF.

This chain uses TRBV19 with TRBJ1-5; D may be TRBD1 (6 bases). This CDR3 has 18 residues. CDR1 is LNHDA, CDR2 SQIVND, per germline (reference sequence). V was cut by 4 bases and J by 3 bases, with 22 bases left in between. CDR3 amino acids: CASSTPPGEGDLNQPQHF. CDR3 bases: TGTGCCAGTAGTACCCCCCCCGGGGAGGGGGACCTCAATCAGCCCCAGCATTTT.

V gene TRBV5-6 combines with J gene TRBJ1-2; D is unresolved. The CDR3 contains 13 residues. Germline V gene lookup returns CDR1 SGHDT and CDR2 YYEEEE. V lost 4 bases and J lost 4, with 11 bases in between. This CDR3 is CASSQWAGYGYTF. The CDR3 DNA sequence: TGTGCCAGCAGCCAATGGGCGGGCTATGGCTACACCTTC.

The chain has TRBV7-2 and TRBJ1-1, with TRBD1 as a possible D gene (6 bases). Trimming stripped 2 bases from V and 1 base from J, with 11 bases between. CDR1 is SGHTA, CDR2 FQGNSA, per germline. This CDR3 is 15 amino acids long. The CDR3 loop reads CASSLFAGENTEAFF. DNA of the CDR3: TGTGCCAGCAGCTTATTTGCAGGGGAGAACACTGAAGCTTTCTTT.

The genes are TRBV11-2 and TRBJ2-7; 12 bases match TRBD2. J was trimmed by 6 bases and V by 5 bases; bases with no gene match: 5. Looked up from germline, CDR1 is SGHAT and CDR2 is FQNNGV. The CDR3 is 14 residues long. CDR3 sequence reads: CASSPSGGAPEQYF. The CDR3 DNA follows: TGTGCCAGCAGCCCTAGCGGGGGGGCCCCCGAGCAGTACTTC.